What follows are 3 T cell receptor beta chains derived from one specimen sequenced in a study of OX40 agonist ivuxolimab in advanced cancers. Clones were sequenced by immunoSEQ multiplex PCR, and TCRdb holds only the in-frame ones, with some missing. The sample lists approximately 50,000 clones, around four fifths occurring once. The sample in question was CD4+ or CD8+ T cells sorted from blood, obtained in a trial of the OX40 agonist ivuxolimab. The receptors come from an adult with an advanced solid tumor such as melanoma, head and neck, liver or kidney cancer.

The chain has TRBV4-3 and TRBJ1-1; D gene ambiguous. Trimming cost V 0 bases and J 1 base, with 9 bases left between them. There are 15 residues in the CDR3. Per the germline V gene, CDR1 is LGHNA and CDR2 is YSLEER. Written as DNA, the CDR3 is TGCGCCAGCAGCCAAGATCTTATTTGGAACACTGAAGCTTTCTTT. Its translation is CASSQDLIWNTEAFF.

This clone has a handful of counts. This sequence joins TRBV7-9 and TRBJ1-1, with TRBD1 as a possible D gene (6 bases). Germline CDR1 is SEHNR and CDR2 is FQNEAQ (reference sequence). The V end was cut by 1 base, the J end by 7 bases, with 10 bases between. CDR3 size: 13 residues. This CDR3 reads CASSLVTGFEAFF. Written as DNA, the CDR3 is TGTGCCAGCAGCTTAGTAACAGGGTTTGAAGCTTTCTTT.

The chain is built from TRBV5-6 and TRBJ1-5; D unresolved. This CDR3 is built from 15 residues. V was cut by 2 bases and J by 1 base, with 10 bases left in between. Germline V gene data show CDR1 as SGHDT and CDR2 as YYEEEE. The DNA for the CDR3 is TGTGCCAGCAGCTTCGGAGCATACAGCAATCAGCCCCAGCATTTT. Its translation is CASSFGAYSNQPQHF.